The present entry profiles one T cell receptor (beta chain) with its context. Its antigen is still unknown. This record belongs to a study of blood T cells in healthy people across ages. Across the study: With template switching, about one barcoded beta molecule was captured per two T cells. Study observations and caveats: Greater diversity and more naive CD4+ cells were seen in long-lived donors than in aged donors.

A minimum of 6.5 million PBMCs was isolated per sample. Using a J-beta primer mix together with a sample-barcoded 5' primer, a second PCR was run for about 6 to 12 cycles. At least 2.5 million CDR3-containing paired-end reads were obtained per sample. Via MiXCR, TCRdb re-called the 5' RACE reads, giving one row per CDR3 protein. The data contain about 1.4 million distinct CDR3 sequences, almost 60% of them singletons. Germline values: CDR1 DFQATT, CDR2 SNEGSKA (reference sequence). The CDR3 loop spans 19 amino acids. The V gene end was trimmed by 5 bases and the J gene end by 0 bases; junction bases not matched to a gene: 16.

The origin of this receptor is a man between 18 and 35 years old in good health. Sequenced material: blood. This chain links TRBV20-1 with TRBJ2-3, with 11 bases matching TRBD2. This CDR3 is CSAGSGSGGDIQSTDTQYF. As DNA, the CDR3 is TGCAGTGCTGGGAGCGGTAGCGGGGGGGACATACAGAGCACAGATACGCAGTATTTT.